The clone carrying this T cell receptor beta chain was picked up a small number of times. CDR1 is LGHDT and CDR2 is YNNKEL in the germline V gene (reference sequence). The CDR3 is made up of 12 amino acids. J lost 11 bases, V lost 0 bases, and 3 bases had no gene match. The sample belongs to a study of blood T cell repertoires in COVID-19. Study summary: Samples came from the United States, Italy and Spain, spanning acute and convalescent COVID-19.

TCRdb's table, derived via immunoSEQ multiplex PCR, lists solely in-frame clones and lacks some. This table has 130,000 to 150,000 clones, 81% appearing once. This clonotype was sampled from a human donor in a cohort sampled during active COVID-19. Specimen: peripheral blood. The chain has TRBV3-1 (or the pseudogene TRBV3-2) and TRBJ1-1, with 7 bases matching TRBD1. DNA for the CDR3: TGTGCCAGCAGCCAAGATGACAGGGAGGCTTTCTTT. Translation gives CASSQDDREAFF.